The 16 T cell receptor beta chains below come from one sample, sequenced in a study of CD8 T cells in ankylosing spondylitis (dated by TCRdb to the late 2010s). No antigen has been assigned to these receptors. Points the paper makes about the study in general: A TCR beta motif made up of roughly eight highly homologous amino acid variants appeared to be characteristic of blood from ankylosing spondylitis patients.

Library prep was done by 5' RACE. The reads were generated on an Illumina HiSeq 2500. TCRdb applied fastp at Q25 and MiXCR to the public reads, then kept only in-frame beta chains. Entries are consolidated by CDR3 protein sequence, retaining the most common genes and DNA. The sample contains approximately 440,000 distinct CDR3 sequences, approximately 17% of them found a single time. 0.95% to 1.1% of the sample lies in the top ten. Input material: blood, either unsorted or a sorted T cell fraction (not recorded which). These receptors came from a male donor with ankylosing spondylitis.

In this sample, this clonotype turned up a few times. The CDR3 coding sequence is TGTGCCAGCAGTTACCACCTGGCCGGGTTGGCCACGGAGACCCAGTACTTC. This encodes CASSYHLAGLATETQYF. The chain recombines TRBV6-5 with TRBJ2-5; D not certain. The germline CDR1 and CDR2 sequences are MNHEY and SVGAGI. V lost 2 bases and J lost 5, with 21 bases in between. The CDR3 consists of 17 residues.

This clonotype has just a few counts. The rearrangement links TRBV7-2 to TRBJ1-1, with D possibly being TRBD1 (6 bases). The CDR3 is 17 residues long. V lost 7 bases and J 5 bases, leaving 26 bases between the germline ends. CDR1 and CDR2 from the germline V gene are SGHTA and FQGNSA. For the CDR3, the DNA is TGTGCCAGCACCTTTCAGGGGAGGGTGGCAGTATGGACTGAAGCTTTCTTT. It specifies CASTFQGRVAVWTEAFF.

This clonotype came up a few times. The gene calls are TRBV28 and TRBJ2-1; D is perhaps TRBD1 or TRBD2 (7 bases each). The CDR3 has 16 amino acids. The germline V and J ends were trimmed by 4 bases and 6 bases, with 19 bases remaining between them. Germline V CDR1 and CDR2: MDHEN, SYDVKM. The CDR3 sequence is CASSSLAQGGFNEQFF. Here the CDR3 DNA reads TGTGCCAGCAGTTCCCTCGCCCAGGGGGGGTTCAATGAGCAGTTCTTC.

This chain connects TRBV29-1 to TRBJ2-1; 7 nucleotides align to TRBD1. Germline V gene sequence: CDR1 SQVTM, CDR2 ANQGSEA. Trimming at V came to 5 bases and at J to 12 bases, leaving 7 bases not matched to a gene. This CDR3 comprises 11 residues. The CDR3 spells CSVSGTVGQFF. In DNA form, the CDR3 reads TGCAGCGTTTCCGGGACAGTCGGGCAGTTCTTC.

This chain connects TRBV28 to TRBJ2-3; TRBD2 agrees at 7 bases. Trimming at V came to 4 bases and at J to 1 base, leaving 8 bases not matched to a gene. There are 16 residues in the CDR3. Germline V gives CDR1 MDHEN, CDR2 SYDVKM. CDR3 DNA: TGTGCCAGCAGTTCCTGGGCGGGAGATGGCACAGATACGCAGTATTTT. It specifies CASSSWAGDGTDTQYF.

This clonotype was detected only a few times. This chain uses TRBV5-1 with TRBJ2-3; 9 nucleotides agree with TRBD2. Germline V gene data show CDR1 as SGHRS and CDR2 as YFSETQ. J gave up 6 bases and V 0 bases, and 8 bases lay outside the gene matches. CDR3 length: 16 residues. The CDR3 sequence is CASSLGSGGALDTQYF. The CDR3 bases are TGCGCCAGCAGCTTGGGTAGCGGGGGAGCTTTGGATACGCAGTATTTT.

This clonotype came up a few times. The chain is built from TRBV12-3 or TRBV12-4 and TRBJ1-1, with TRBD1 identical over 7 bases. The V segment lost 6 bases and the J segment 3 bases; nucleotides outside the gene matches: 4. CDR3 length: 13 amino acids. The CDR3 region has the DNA TGTGCCAGCAGACAGGGGAGGGACACTGAAGCTTTCTTT. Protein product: CASRQGRDTEAFF.

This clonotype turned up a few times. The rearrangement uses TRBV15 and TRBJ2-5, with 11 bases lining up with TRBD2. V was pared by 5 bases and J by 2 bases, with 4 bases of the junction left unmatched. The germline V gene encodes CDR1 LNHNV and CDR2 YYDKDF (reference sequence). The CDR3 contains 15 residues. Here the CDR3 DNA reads TGTGCCACCAGCTTCCGACTAGCGGGACAAGAGACCCAGTACTTC. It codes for CATSFRLAGQETQYF.

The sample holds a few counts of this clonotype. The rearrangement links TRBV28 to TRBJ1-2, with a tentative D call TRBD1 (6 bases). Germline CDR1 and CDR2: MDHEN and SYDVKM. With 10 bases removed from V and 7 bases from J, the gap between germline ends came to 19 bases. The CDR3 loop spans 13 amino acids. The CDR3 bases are TGTGCCACCTACGAGGGGGGCCGGCTTGGCTACACCTTC. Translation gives CATYEGGRLGYTF.

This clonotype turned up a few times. The CDR3 DNA is TGCGCCAGCAGCCAAGCCCAGGCCACCTCTGGAAACACCATATATTTT. Protein product: CASSQAQATSGNTIYF. The chain couples TRBV4-1 to TRBJ1-3; no firm D call. The CDR3 loop spans 16 amino acids. The V end lost 1 base, the J end lost 0 bases, and 10 bases lay between the germline ends. The V gene's germline CDR1 is MGHRA and CDR2 YSYEKL.

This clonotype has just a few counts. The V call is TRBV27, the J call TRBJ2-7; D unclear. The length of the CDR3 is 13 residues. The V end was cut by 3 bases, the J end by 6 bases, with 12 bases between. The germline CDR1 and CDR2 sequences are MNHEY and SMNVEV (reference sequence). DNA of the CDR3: TGTGCCAGCAGTTTCCGAACCCACGGCGAGCAGTACTTC. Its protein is CASSFRTHGEQYF.

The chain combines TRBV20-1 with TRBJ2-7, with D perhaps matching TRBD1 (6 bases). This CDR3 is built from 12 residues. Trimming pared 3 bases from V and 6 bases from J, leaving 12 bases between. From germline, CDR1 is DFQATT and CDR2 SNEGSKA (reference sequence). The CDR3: CSASPHRAEQYF. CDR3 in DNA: TGCAGTGCTAGCCCCCACAGGGCCGAGCAGTACTTC.

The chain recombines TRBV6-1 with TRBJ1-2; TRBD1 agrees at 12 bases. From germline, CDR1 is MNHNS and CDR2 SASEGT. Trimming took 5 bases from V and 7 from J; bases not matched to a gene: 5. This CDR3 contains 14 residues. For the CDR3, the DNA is TGTGCCAGCAGTACCGGGACAGGGGGCGGTGGCTACACCTTC. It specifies CASSTGTGGGGYTF.

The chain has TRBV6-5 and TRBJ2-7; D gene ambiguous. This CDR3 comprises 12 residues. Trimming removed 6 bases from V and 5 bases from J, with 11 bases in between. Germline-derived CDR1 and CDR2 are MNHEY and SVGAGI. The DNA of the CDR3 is TGTGCCAGCAGGGGCGAAATTCACGAGCAGTACTTC. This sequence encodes CASRGEIHEQYF.

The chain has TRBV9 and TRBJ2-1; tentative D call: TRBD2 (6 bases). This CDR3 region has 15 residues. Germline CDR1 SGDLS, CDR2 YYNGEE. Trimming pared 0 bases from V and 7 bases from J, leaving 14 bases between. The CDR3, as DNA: TGTGCCAGCAGCGTAGAAGGAACTAGCCGGAATGAGCAGTTCTTC. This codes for CASSVEGTSRNEQFF.

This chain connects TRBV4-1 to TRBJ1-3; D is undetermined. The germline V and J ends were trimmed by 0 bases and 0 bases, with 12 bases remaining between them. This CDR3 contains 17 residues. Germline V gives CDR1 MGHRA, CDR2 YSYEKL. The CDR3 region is CASSQDVVEGSGNTIYF. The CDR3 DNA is TGCGCCAGCAGCCAAGATGTGGTGGAGGGCTCTGGAAACACCATATATTTT.